This T cell receptor beta chain was observed in a study of response to subunit inactivated influenza vaccine. Comments on this clonotype: Its cognate antigen is unknown.

Study observations and caveats: Each seasonal influenza vaccination recruits few new T cells, the authors suggested.

V was trimmed by 6 bases and J by 0 bases, leaving 21 bases between them. The CDR3 is 17 residues long. Germline loops: CDR1 MNHEY, CDR2 SVGEGT. TCRdb reanalysed the RT-PCR reads using MiXCR and keeps one entry per CDR3 protein. The sample has hundreds of thousands of distinct CDR3 sequences; about a sixth are singletons. This TCR came from a man between 50 and 59 years old who received an inactivated influenza vaccine. The sequencing used PBMCs from blood, collected 11 to 12 days after vaccination. The chain joins TRBV6-2 or TRBV6-3 to TRBJ2-7; D is unclear. This chain's CDR3 is CASSPERAPVISYEQYF. In DNA form, the CDR3 reads TGTGCCAGCAGCCCTGAAAGGGCCCCGGTGATCTCCTACGAGCAGTACTTC.